The present TCR beta chain was sequenced within a study of T cells after yellow fever vaccination. This clonotype was found many times. Germline CDR1 is MDHEN and CDR2 is SYDVKM. The V end lost 5 bases, the J end lost 0 bases, and 7 bases lay between the germline ends. There are 13 residues in the CDR3. TCRdb itself ran the 5' RACE reads through MiXCR, one entry per CDR3 protein. This sample carries roughly 310,000 distinct CDR3 sequences, approximately 9% of them seen once, and the ten largest clones take roughly 18%. This receptor was obtained from a man younger than 35 who received the YFV17D yellow fever vaccine. The specimen comprised PBMCs, sampled on the day of the first yellow fever vaccination. The genes are TRBV28 and TRBJ1-2; D may be TRBD1 (5 bases). CDR3: CASSPGANYGYTF. In DNA form, the CDR3 reads TGTGCCAGCAGTCCGGGGGCTAACTATGGCTACACCTTC.